This TCR beta chain was obtained from a study of blood T cells in healthy people across ages. CDR3 length: 15 amino acids. The ends were cut back, 5 bases at V and 1 base at J, with 15 bases in the middle. Germline V gene lookup returns CDR1 DFQATT and CDR2 SNEGSKA (reference sequence). This clonotype appeared a few times. Primed by a sample-barcoded 5' primer and a J-beta primer mix, a second PCR proceeded for about 6 to 12 cycles. TCRdb passed the 5' RACE reads through MiXCR, listing each CDR3 protein once. This repertoire shows hundreds of thousands of distinct CDR3 sequences, approximately 50% found once; its top ten account for over 35%.

The sample comprised blood. The V and J genes are TRBV20-1 and TRBJ2-4, with a possible D match to TRBD2 (6 bases). The receptor was derived from a man between 60 and 70 years old in good health. CDR3 nucleotides: TGCAGTGCTGGGGACTCGGGTTGGGCCAAAAACATTCAGTACTTC. Translation: CSAGDSGWAKNIQYF.